A single T cell receptor (beta chain) is shown here with its context. Its antigen is unidentified. The sample belongs to a study of cytomegalovirus exposure and HLA in healthy donors. Broader study findings: In vitro assays verified that three CMV-associated chains recognized CMV antigens specifically. Versus the roughly 670-donor mean, an Asian-associated ancestry cluster reportedly showed fewer N-insertions in a later analysis.

V dropped 5 bases and J dropped 6; count of bases not matched to a gene: 6. Looked up from germline, CDR1 is LNHDA and CDR2 is SQIVND (reference sequence). This CDR3 has 14 amino acids. The PCR used 60 Vbeta and 13 Jbeta primers. Here immunoSEQ multiplex PCR was the method, and the copy in TCRdb shows in-frame clones only, minus some. Its listing shows about 210,000 clones. The sequenced material came from PBMCs. The genes are TRBV19 and TRBJ1-5, with 8 bases fitting TRBD1. This receptor was taken from a woman in her twenties or thirties in good health and CMV-seropositive. The chain's CDR3 is CASSSTGESQPQHF. CDR3 in DNA: TGTGCCAGTAGTTCGACAGGGGAATCTCAGCCCCAGCATTTT.